Here is one T cell receptor (beta chain) with its context. This CDR3 is built from 16 residues. The V and J ends lost 0 bases and 1 base respectively, with 10 bases between them. Germline-derived CDR1 and CDR2 are LGHDT and YNNKEL (reference sequence). The data were obtained in a study of T cell responses to AZD1222 COVID-19 vaccine. Study information: Some second doses came at about 4 weeks and others at about 12 weeks; these were pooled.

Method: immunoSEQ multiplex PCR; TCRdb's copy keeps in-frame clones and lacks some. The table records about 150,000 clones, roughly nine tenths of them present only once. The source was peripheral blood, collected on day 0 of AZD1222 vaccination. The chain employs TRBV3-1 (or the pseudogene TRBV3-2) and TRBJ2-4, with a tentative D call TRBD1 (6 bases). This clonotype was sampled from an adult in good health. The CDR3 reads CASSQDPQGAKNIQYF. CDR3 DNA sequence: TGTGCCAGCAGCCAAGATCCGCAGGGGGCCAAAAACATTCAGTACTTC.